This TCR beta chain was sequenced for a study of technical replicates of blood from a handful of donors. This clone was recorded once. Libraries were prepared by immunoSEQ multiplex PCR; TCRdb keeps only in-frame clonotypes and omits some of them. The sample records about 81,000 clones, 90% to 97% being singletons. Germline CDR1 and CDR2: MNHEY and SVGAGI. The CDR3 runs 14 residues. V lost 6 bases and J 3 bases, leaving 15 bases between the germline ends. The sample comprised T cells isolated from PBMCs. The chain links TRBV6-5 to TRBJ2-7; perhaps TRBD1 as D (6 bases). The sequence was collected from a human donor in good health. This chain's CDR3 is CASRGQHRIYEQYF. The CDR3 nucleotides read TGTGCCAGCAGAGGACAGCATCGGATCTACGAGCAGTACTTC.